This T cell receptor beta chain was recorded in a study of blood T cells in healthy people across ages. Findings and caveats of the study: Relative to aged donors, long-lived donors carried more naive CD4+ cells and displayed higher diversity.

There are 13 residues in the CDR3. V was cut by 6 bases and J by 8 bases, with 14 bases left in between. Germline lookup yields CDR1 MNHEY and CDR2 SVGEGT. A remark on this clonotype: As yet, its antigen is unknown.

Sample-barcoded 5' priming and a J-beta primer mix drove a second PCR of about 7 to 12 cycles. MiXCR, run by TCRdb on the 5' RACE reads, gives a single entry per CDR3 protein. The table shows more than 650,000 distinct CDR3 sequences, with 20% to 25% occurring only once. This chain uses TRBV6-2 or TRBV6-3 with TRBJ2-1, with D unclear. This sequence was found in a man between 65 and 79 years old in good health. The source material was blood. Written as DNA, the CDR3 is TGTGCCAGCAGACACCCGACTCTGGATGAGCAGTTCTTC. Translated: CASRHPTLDEQFF.